The 24 T cell receptor beta chains below come from one sample, sequenced in a study of blood T cell repertoires in COVID-19. Assay used: immunoSEQ multiplex PCR; TCRdb lists only in-frame clones, some missing. There are tens of thousands of clones in the sample; about 80% occur only once, and over 9% lies in the top ten. Input material: peripheral blood. These receptors were collected from a human donor in a cohort sampled during active COVID-19.

The chain is built from TRBV24-1 and TRBJ1-2; TRBD1 might be the D (6 bases). The V gene lost 4 bases and the J gene lost 7 bases, with 12 bases spanning the gap. Germline V gene sequence: CDR1 KGHDR, CDR2 SFDVKD. The CDR3 contains 13 residues. Written as DNA, the CDR3 is TGTGCCACCAGTGAGGCCCAGGGGTTTGGCTACACCTTC. The encoded protein is CATSEAQGFGYTF.

The V and J genes are TRBV25-1 and TRBJ2-7; weak D call: TRBD2 (5 bases). The CDR3 has 14 amino acids. V lost 4 bases, J lost 1 base, and 11 bases lay in between. Germline V gives CDR1 MGHDK, CDR2 SYGVNS. The CDR3 nucleotides are TGTGCCAGCAGTGGGACCGGGAAGTCCTACGAGCAGTACTTC. It codes for CASSGTGKSYEQYF.

This chain joins TRBV15 and TRBJ1-2; 12 nucleotides line up with TRBD1. The CDR3 extends over 16 amino acids. V shed 4 bases and J 8 bases; nucleotides not matched to a gene: 11. Germline assignment: CDR1 LNHNV and CDR2 YYDKDF (reference sequence). CDR3 in amino acids: CATSTLPGTGGRGYTF. The CDR3, as DNA: TGTGCCACCAGCACACTGCCCGGGACAGGGGGCAGGGGCTACACCTTC.

The rearrangement uses TRBV4-2 and TRBJ2-2; 10 bases line up with TRBD1. Trimming removed 5 bases from V and 2 bases from J; junction bases left unmatched: 8. CDR1 is LGHNA, CDR2 YNFKEQ, per germline. The CDR3 is 17 residues long. The CDR3 reads CASSSPGTGVNTGELFF. CDR3 in DNA: TGTGCCAGCAGCTCGCCCGGGACAGGGGTCAACACCGGGGAGCTGTTTTTT.

The gene calls are TRBV24-1 and TRBJ2-5; 11 positions match TRBD1. From germline, CDR1 is KGHDR and CDR2 SFDVKD. This CDR3 is 15 amino acids long. The trim removed 3 bases at V and 5 bases at J, leaving 4 bases unmatched. The CDR3: CATSDRTGGLETQYF. The CDR3, as DNA: TGTGCCACCAGTGATCGGACAGGGGGCTTGGAGACCCAGTACTTC.

In this sample, this clone turned up a few times. The J gene is TRBJ1-6, the V gene TRBV4-2; 7 nucleotides line up with TRBD1. V lost 0 bases and J lost 6; bases outside the gene matches: 5. Germline CDR1 LGHNA, CDR2 YNFKEQ. The CDR3 is 16 residues long. The DNA for the CDR3 is TGTGCCAGCAGCCAAGAAACAGGGGTTATTAATTCACCCCTCCACTTT. Translated, it gives CASSQETGVINSPLHF.

The gene calls are TRBV5-1 and TRBJ1-1; TRBD1 matches 7 bases. The CDR3 is 16 residues long. The germline CDR1 and CDR2 sequences are SGHRS and YFSETQ. The V gene end was trimmed by 4 bases and the J gene end by 1 base; junction bases not matched to a gene: 10. In DNA, the CDR3 is TGCGCCAGCAGCCCTCGGAGGGGGCTGGAGAACACTGAAGCTTTCTTT. It translates to CASSPRRGLENTEAFF. Together with reference TRBV5-1 and TRBJ1-1, the CDR3 gives the full variable domain: KAGVTQTPRYLIKTRGQQVTLSCSPISGHRSVSWYQQTPGQGLQFLFEYFSETQRNKGNFPGRFSGRQFSNSRSEMNVSTLELGDSALYLCASSPRRGLENTEAFFGQGTRLTVV.

The DNA of the CDR3 is TGCGCCAGCAGCGGGACAGGGAAGGTGAACGAGCAGTACTTC. Protein sequence: CASSGTGKVNEQYF. V gene TRBV10-2 combines with J gene TRBJ2-7; 9 bases align to TRBD1. Germline loops: CDR1 WSHSY, CDR2 SAAADI. The CDR3 is 14 amino acids. The V and J ends lost 6 bases and 5 bases, in that order; junction bases with no gene match: 8.

This chain links TRBV5-1 with TRBJ2-5, with TRBD2 matching over 11 bases. The CDR3 is 15 amino acids. Trimming cost V 0 bases and J 2 bases; bases outside gene matches: 0. CDR1 is SGHRS and CDR2 is YFSETQ in the germline V gene. The CDR3, as DNA: TGCGCCAGCAGCTTGGGGACTAGCGGGCAAGAGACCCAGTACTTC. Amino acids: CASSLGTSGQETQYF.

The gene calls are TRBV30 and TRBJ1-2, with D unclear. This CDR3 region has 13 residues. The V and J ends lost 4 bases and 4 bases respectively, with 13 bases between them. Germline loops: CDR1 GTSNPN, CDR2 SVGIG (reference sequence). The CDR3 region is CAWIAPGSYGYTF. The CDR3 nucleotides read TGTGCCTGGATTGCGCCGGGGTCCTATGGCTACACCTTC.

The chain recombines TRBV19 with TRBJ2-7; D is uncertain. The germline V gene encodes CDR1 LNHDA and CDR2 SQIVND (reference sequence). Trimming cost V 6 bases and J 6 bases, with 18 bases left between them. The CDR3 totals 14 residues. The CDR3 reads CASRATGSSGEQYF. The CDR3, as DNA: TGTGCCAGTAGAGCAACCGGGTCGTCGGGCGAGCAGTACTTC. The full variable domain, completed using reference TRBV19 and TRBJ2-7, is DGGITQSPKYLFRKEGQNVTLSCEQNLNHDAMYWYRQDPGQGLRLIYYSQIVNDFQKGDIAEGYSVSREKKESFPLTVTSAQKNPTAFYLCASRATGSSGEQYFGPGTRLTVT.

The chain couples TRBV19 to TRBJ2-7, with D perhaps matching TRBD1 (6 bases). The CDR3 runs to 12 residues. Trimming cost V 5 bases and J 6 bases, with 11 bases left between them. Germline V lookup: CDR1 LNHDA, CDR2 SQIVND (reference sequence). DNA for the CDR3: TGTGCCAGTAGTGGTCAGGGGTTCGAGCAGTACTTC. Protein: CASSGQGFEQYF.

The CDR3: CASSYVLSSGGYEQYF. The CDR3 DNA sequence: TGTGCCAGCAGTTACGTCCTGTCTAGCGGGGGGTACGAGCAGTACTTC. V and J are TRBV6-5 and TRBJ2-7, with TRBD2 matching 11 bases. With V trimmed by 2 bases and J by 4 bases, 7 bases remained unmatched. The CDR3 covers 16 residues. The germline gives CDR1 MNHEY, CDR2 SVGAGI.

This chain joins TRBV30 and TRBJ1-2, with D possibly matching TRBD1 (5 bases). Deletions cut 5 bases from V and 8 bases from J, with 18 bases between. Germline CDR1 GTSNPN, CDR2 SVGIG (reference sequence). The CDR3 runs 13 residues. The CDR3 spells CAWAYGGRWGYTF. For the CDR3, the DNA is TGTGCCTGGGCATACGGGGGGAGATGGGGCTACACCTTC.

The J gene is TRBJ1-3, the V gene TRBV4-3; 8 nucleotides match TRBD1. Germline lookup yields CDR1 LGHNA and CDR2 YSLEER. V lost 6 bases to trimming and J lost 4 bases; unmatched junction nucleotides: 8. CDR3 length: 15 residues. The CDR3 region has the DNA TGCGCCAGCAGTCCCGGGCACAGGGGGGGAAACACCATATATTTT. Amino acid sequence: CASSPGHRGGNTIYF.

The rearrangement uses TRBV28 and TRBJ1-1; 7 bases match TRBD1. V shed 3 bases and J 3 bases; nucleotides not matched to a gene: 10. CDR1 MDHEN and CDR2 SYDVKM come from the germline V gene. CDR3 length: 16 residues. The CDR3 protein is CASSFLWDSTDTEAFF. The CDR3 DNA follows: TGTGCCAGCAGTTTCTTATGGGACAGTACAGACACTGAAGCTTTCTTT.

The count of this clone is one. The rearrangement uses TRBV29-1 and TRBJ2-5, with 7 bases lining up with TRBD2. This CDR3 is 14 amino acids long. Germline V gene data show CDR1 as SQVTM and CDR2 as ANQGSEA. J was trimmed by 2 bases and V by 5 bases; bases with no gene match: 8. DNA of the CDR3: TGCAGCGTTCCCCGGCCAGCGGGACAAGAGACCCAGTACTTC. Residues: CSVPRPAGQETQYF.

The V and J genes are TRBV6-5 and TRBJ1-1, with no clear D. The ends were cut back, 0 bases at V and 0 bases at J, with 8 bases in the middle. The germline V gene encodes CDR1 MNHEY and CDR2 SVGAGI. This CDR3 is 15 amino acids long. The CDR3 DNA is TGTGCCAGCAGTTACTCTTCACAGTTGAACACTGAAGCTTTCTTT. Amino acid sequence: CASSYSSQLNTEAFF.

V gene TRBV3-1 (or the pseudogene TRBV3-2) combines with J gene TRBJ2-3; 14 nucleotides agree with TRBD2. This CDR3 contains 18 residues. V lost 1 base, J lost 2 bases, and 5 bases stayed unmatched. Per the germline V gene, CDR1 is LGHDT and CDR2 is YNNKEL (reference sequence). The CDR3 DNA reads TGTGCCAGCAGCCAAGGACTAGCGGGGGGGCGTTACACAGATACGCAGTATTTT. Its protein is CASSQGLAGGRYTDTQYF.

The chain uses TRBV2 and TRBJ2-7; 14 bases align to TRBD2. V lost 7 bases, J lost 3 bases, and 5 bases stayed unmatched. The CDR3 runs to 15 residues. Germline-derived CDR1 and CDR2 are SNHLY and FYNNEI. The DNA for the CDR3 is TGTGCCAGCACTGGACTAGCGGGAGGTAACTACGAGCAGTACTTC. It is translated as CASTGLAGGNYEQYF.

This clone was recorded only once. This sequence joins TRBV21-1 and TRBJ2-7; the table assigns TRBD1, which was not confirmed against the DNA. TRBV21-1 is a pseudogene. The CDR3 is 15 amino acids. As DNA, the CDR3 is TGTGCCACCCCCAACAGGAGGGACAGGGGGGACGAGCAGTACTTC. Translated: CATPNRRDRGDEQYF.

The chain carries TRBV4-1 and TRBJ2-7; maybe TRBD2 (5 bases). Germline assignment: CDR1 MGHRA and CDR2 YSYEKL. CDR3 length equals 16 residues. The ends were cut back, 0 bases at V and 4 bases at J, with 16 bases in the middle. This CDR3 reads CASSQDLSHRGYEQYF. The CDR3 DNA follows: TGCGCCAGCAGCCAAGATCTATCCCACAGAGGGTACGAGCAGTACTTC.

The J gene is TRBJ1-2, the V gene TRBV24-1; no clear D gene. Trimming took 2 bases from V and 5 from J, leaving 8 bases between them. This CDR3 spans 13 amino acids. Germline V gives CDR1 KGHDR, CDR2 SFDVKD. For the CDR3, the DNA is TGTGCCACCAGTGATTCCCGGGAATATGGCTACACCTTC. The encoded protein is CATSDSREYGYTF.

This clone was seen more than once but under ten times. The chain links TRBV6-2 or TRBV6-3 to TRBJ2-7, with D possibly matching TRBD1 (5 bases). In germline, CDR1 is MNHEY, CDR2 SVGEGT. V lost 0 bases and J lost 3, with 9 bases in between. The CDR3 is made up of 14 amino acids. The CDR3 DNA reads TGTGCCAGCAGTTACTCGATCCAGGGCTACGAGCAGTACTTC. It encodes CASSYSIQGYEQYF.